This entry is about one T cell receptor beta chain. Its antigen is unknown. The sample originates from a study of cytomegalovirus exposure and HLA in healthy donors. Findings and caveats of the study: The study flagged some 170 TCR beta chains as cytomegalovirus-associated.

Looked up from germline, CDR1 is SNHLY and CDR2 is FYNNEI. This CDR3 contains 13 residues. V lost 8 bases and J lost 6; bases outside the gene matches: 7. Primers for the PCR totalled 60 Vbeta and 13 Jbeta. TCRdb's table, derived via immunoSEQ multiplex PCR, lists solely in-frame clones and lacks some. The top ten hold roughly 2% of the sample, which has 200,000 to 300,000 clones, 84% seen once. The receptor comes from a woman in her thirties or forties in good health and CMV-seropositive. V and J are TRBV2 and TRBJ2-1; 7 bases map to TRBD1. Specimen: PBMCs. Here the CDR3 reads CASVRAGGNEQFF. In DNA, the CDR3 is TGTGCCAGCGTGCGGGCAGGGGGCAATGAGCAGTTCTTC.